The clone carrying this TCR beta chain came up a few times. The germline V gene has CDR1 SQVTM and CDR2 ANQGSEA. The CDR3 consists of 13 residues. V gave up 3 bases and J gave up 3 bases, with 11 bases separating them. These data originate in a study of T-cell memory formation after mild COVID-19. Each CDR3 protein gets one entry after TCRdb re-called the 5' RACE reads with MiXCR. Of some 290,000 distinct CDR3 sequences listed, roughly 15% were seen once; the top ten hold 22%. This clonotype was obtained from a man younger than 35 who had mild COVID-19 (a few samples of this study predate the infection). Cell type and time point are not known. The sample taken for sequencing was PBMCs or a T cell subset sorted from them (not recorded which). This sequence joins TRBV29-1 and TRBJ1-2; D ambiguous. In DNA, the CDR3 is TGCAGCGTTGAGGCAGCCAGCTACTATGGCTACACCTTC. The encoded protein is CSVEAASYYGYTF.